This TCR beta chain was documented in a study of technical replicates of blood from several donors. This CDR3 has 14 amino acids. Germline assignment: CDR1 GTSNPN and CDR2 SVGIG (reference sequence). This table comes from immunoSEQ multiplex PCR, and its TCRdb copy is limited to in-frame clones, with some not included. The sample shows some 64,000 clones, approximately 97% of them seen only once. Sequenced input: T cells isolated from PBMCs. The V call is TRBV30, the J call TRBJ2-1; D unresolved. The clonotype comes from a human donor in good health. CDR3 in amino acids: CALRSINKDGEQFF. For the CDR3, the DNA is TGTGCGCTCCGATCAATCAACAAAGATGGCGAGCAGTTCTTC.